These 8 T cell receptor beta chains originate from one sample sequenced in a study of T cells in Graves' hyperthyroidism and ophthalmopathy (dated by TCRdb to about 2019). The library was obtained by multiplex PCR. The listed sequencing device is Illumina HiSeq 2000. The TCR beta CDR3 regions were amplified from RNA transcripts. For the first round of RT-PCR on the TCR CDR3, the HTBI primer set was used together with the Qiagen OneStep RT-PCR kit. TCRdb trimmed public reads at Q25 via fastp, called clones via MiXCR and kept in-frame beta chains. One record per CDR3 amino acid sequence lists the most common genes and DNA. This sample has more than 550,000 distinct CDR3 sequences in its table, and about 45% of those were observed once. About 7% of the sample is in the top ten clones. The sequenced sample was peripheral blood or thyroid tissue (not recorded which). These receptors were taken from an adult man with Graves' disease, either hyperthyroidism or ophthalmopathy (not recorded which).

CDR3 nucleotide sequence: TGTGCCAGCAGCTTAAAGGCAGGGAGTATAGCGGCTAATGAAAAACTGTTTTTT. As protein: CASSLKAGSIAANEKLFF. The chain recombines TRBV7-6 with TRBJ1-4; weak D call: TRBD1 (5 bases). The CDR3 length is 18 residues. V was cut by 2 bases and J by 3 bases, with 19 bases left in between. CDR1 and CDR2 (germline): SGHVS, FNYEAQ.

The sample holds a few counts of this clonotype. The chain combines TRBV6-5 with TRBJ2-7; D perhaps matches TRBD2 (6 bases). Trimming removed 4 bases at V and 6 bases at J, with 19 bases between. The V gene's germline CDR1 is MNHEY and CDR2 SVGAGI. The CDR3 extends over 15 amino acids. The CDR3 DNA reads as TGTGCCAGCAGTTCCGACTGGGAGGCTTTAGGCGAGCAGTACTTC. Residues: CASSSDWEALGEQYF.

Turning to this clonotype: This may come from a read error, since a much larger clone is one base off. The chain carries TRBV7-9 and TRBJ1-4, with 7 bases lining up with TRBD1. Germline lookup yields CDR1 SEHNR and CDR2 FQNEAQ (reference sequence). CDR3 size: 18 residues. The CDR3 DNA is TGTACCAGCAGCTGGCCCCGACAGGGAGAAGCGACTAATGAAAAACTGTTTTTT. Amino acids: CTSSWPRQGEATNEKLFF.

The table lists this clonotype with many counts. The V gene is TRBV20-1, the J gene TRBJ2-3; D is ambiguous. Germline V lookup: CDR1 DFQATT, CDR2 SNEGSKA (reference sequence). Trimming stripped 3 bases from V and 2 bases from J, with 3 bases between. This CDR3 has 11 residues. For the CDR3, the DNA is TGCAGTGCTAGCACCACAGATACGCAGTATTTT. It encodes CSASTTDTQYF.

CDR3 nucleotide sequence: TGTGCCAGCAGTTACGGGGTGGCGGGCACTGAAGCTTTCTTT. As protein: CASSYGVAGTEAFF. V is TRBV6-6 and J is TRBJ1-1; D remains unclear. The CDR3 is 14 amino acids. CDR1 and CDR2 from the germline V gene are MNHNY and SVGAGI (reference sequence). V was cut by 2 bases and J by 4 bases, with 11 bases left in between.

This clonotype was seen many times. The chain has TRBV15 and TRBJ1-1; D may be TRBD1 (5 bases). Germline CDR1 reads LNHNV; CDR2 reads YYDKDF (reference sequence). This CDR3 has 13 residues. Trimming pared 5 bases from V and 7 bases from J, leaving 14 bases between. For the CDR3, the DNA is TGTGCCACCAGCCGATCTCCAGGGAGTGAAGCTTTCTTT. This encodes CATSRSPGSEAFF.

This chain links TRBV2 with TRBJ1-2; D possibly corresponds to TRBD1 (6 bases). CDR1 and CDR2 (germline): SNHLY, FYNNEI. The CDR3 covers 12 residues. CDR3 nucleotide sequence: TGTGCTAGACTACAGGGAGTCTATGGCTACACCTTC. Its protein is CARLQGVYGYTF.

A few counts support this clonotype. The CDR3 DNA is TGTGCCAGCAGCCCCCCCCCGGGACTAGACTACGAGCAGTACTTC. Encoded protein: CASSPPPGLDYEQYF. The J gene is TRBJ2-7, the V gene TRBV7-9; TRBD2 matches 8 bases. Germline-derived CDR1 and CDR2 are SEHNR and FQNEAQ (reference sequence). V was clipped by 5 bases and J by 3 bases; unmatched bases: 9. The CDR3 has 15 residues.